The 5 T cell receptor beta chains below come from one sample, sequenced in a study of T cells after yellow fever vaccination. One entry per CDR3 protein, called by TCRdb with MiXCR from the 5' RACE reads. The repertoire holds 500,000 to 650,000 distinct CDR3 sequences, with around 16% as singletons. The source was PBMCs, collected about 5 days after the first yellow fever vaccination. The receptor set was obtained from a man aged 18 to 29 who received the YFV17D yellow fever vaccine.

The chain is built from TRBV7-2 and TRBJ1-2; D gene uncertain. This CDR3 comprises 12 residues. Germline values: CDR1 SGHTA, CDR2 FQGNSA. With 2 bases removed from V and 8 bases from J, the gap between germline ends came to 9 bases. CDR3 nucleotides: TGTGCCAGCAGCTTAATGAGGGAAGGCTACACCTTC. Amino acids: CASSLMREGYTF.

In this sample, this clonotype turned up a few times. This chain uses TRBV28 with TRBJ2-5; TRBD2 is a possible D gene (6 bases). Germline CDR1 is MDHEN and CDR2 is SYDVKM. The ends were cut back, 5 bases at V and 6 bases at J, with 19 bases in the middle. This CDR3 comprises 15 residues. This CDR3 is CASSTTPSGEKTQYF. Written as DNA, the CDR3 is TGTGCCAGCAGTACTACACCATCGGGGGAGAAGACCCAGTACTTC.

The rearrangement uses TRBV24-1 and TRBJ2-1; perhaps TRBD2 as D (7 bases). Germline lookup yields CDR1 KGHDR and CDR2 SFDVKD. V lost 2 bases, J lost 10 bases, and 11 bases lay in between. This CDR3 has 13 residues. Here the CDR3 DNA reads TGTGCCACCAGTGATTCCGGGGGGCTAGAGCAGTTCTTC. Protein: CATSDSGGLEQFF.

V gene TRBV27 combines with J gene TRBJ1-2; TRBD1 matches 7 bases. The V and J ends lost 6 bases and 4 bases, in that order; junction bases with no gene match: 5. Germline V gene lookup returns CDR1 MNHEY and CDR2 SMNVEV (reference sequence). The CDR3 loop spans 13 amino acids. CDR3 coding DNA: TGTGCCAGCAGGGGACAGTGGAGCTATGGCTACACCTTC. Translating gives CASRGQWSYGYTF.

This clonotype showed up just a few times. The V and J genes are TRBV7-9 and TRBJ1-1, with D hard to call. CDR1 is SEHNR and CDR2 is FQNEAQ in the germline V gene (reference sequence). This CDR3 has 13 residues. V shed 6 bases and J shed 4 bases, with 12 bases lying between them. The CDR3 coding sequence is TGTGCCAGCAGGACCAATATGGGCACTGAAGCTTTCTTT. This gives the protein CASRTNMGTEAFF.